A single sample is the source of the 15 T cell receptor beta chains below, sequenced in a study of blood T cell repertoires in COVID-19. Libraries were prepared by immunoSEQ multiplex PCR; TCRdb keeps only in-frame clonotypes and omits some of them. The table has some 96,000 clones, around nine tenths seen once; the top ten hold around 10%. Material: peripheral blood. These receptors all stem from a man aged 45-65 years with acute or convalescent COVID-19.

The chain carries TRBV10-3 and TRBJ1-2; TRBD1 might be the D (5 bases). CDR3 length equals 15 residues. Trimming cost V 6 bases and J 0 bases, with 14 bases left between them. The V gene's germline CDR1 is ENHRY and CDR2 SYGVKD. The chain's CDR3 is CAIRTGTVANYGYTF. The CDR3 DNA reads TGTGCCATCAGAACCGGGACTGTAGCTAACTATGGCTACACCTTC.

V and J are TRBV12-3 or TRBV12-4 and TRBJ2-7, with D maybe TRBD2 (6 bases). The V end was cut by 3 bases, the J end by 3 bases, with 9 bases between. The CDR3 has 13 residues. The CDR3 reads CASSLIGSYEQYF. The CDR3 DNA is TGTGCCAGCAGTTTGATCGGGAGCTACGAGCAGTACTTC.

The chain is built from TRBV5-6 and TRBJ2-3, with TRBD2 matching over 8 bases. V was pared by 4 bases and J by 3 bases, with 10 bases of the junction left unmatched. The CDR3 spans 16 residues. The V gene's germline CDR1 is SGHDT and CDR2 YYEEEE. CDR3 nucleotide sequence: TGTGCCAGCAGCCGTCTTCTTAGCGGGATAACAGATACGCAGTATTTT. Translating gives CASSRLLSGITDTQYF.

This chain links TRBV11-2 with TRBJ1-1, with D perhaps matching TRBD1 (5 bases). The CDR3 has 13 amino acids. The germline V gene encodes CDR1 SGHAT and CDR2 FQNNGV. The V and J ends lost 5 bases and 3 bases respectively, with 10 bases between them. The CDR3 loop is CASSQGGYTEAFF. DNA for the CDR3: TGTGCCAGCAGCCAGGGAGGGTACACTGAAGCTTTCTTT. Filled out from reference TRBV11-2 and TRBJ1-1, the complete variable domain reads EAGVAQSPRYKIIEKRQSVAFWCNPISGHATLYWYQQILGQGPKLLIQFQNNGVVDDSQLPKDRFSAERLKGVDSTLKIQPAKLEDSAVYLCASSQGGYTEAFFGQGTRLTVV.

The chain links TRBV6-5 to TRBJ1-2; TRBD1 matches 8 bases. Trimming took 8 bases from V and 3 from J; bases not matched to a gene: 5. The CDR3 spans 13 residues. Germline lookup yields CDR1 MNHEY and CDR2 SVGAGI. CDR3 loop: CASARGPDYGYTF. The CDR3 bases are TGTGCCAGCGCCAGGGGGCCCGACTATGGCTACACCTTC.

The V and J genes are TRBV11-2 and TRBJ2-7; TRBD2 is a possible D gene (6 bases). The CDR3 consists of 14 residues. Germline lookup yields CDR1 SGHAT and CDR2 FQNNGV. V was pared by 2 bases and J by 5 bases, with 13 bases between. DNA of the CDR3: TGTGCCAGCAGCTTACGTCGGGGGTTCCACGAGCAGTACTTC. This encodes CASSLRRGFHEQYF.

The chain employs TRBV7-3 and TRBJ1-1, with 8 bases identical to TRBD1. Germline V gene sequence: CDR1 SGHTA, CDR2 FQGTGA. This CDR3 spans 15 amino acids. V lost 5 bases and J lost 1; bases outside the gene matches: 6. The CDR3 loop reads CASSAGQGWNTEAFF. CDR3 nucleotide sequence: TGTGCCAGCAGCGCCGGACAGGGATGGAACACTGAAGCTTTCTTT.

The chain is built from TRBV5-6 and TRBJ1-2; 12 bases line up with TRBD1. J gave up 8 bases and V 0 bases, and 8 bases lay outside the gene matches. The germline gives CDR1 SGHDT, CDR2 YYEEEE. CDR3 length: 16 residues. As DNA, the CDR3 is TGTGCCAGCAGCTTGGTTCTGGGACAGGGGGCGGAGGGCTACACCTTC. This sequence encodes CASSLVLGQGAEGYTF.

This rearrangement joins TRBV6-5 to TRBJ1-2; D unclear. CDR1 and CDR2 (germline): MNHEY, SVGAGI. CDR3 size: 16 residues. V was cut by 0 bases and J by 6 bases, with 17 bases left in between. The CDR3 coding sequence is TGTGCCAGCAGTTACTCGGCAGCACTTTGGAGTAATGGCTACACCTTC. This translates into CASSYSAALWSNGYTF.

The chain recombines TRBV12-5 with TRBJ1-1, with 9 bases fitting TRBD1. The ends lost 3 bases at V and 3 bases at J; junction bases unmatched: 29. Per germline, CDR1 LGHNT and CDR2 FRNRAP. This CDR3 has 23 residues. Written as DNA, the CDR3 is TGTGCTAGTGGTTTCAAACCCTTTATCGGGACAGGGAATCCCCCACCCGATGACACTGAAGCTTTCTTT. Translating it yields CASGFKPFIGTGNPPPDDTEAFF. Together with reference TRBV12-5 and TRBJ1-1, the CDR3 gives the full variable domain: DARVTQTPRHKVTEMGQEVTMRCQPILGHNTVFWYRQTMMQGLELLAYFRNRAPLDDSGMPKDRFSAEMPDATLATLKIQPSEPRDSAVYFCASGFKPFIGTGNPPPDDTEAFFGQGTRLTVV.

The CDR3 DNA reads TGTGCCAGCAGTCTTGGGGCCAGGACAGGTTATAATTCACCCCTCCACTTT. The encoded protein is CASSLGARTGYNSPLHF. This chain uses TRBV27 with TRBJ1-6, with 7 bases identical to TRBD1. The CDR3 sequence is 17 residues long. Germline CDR1 and CDR2: MNHEY and SMNVEV (reference sequence). After removal of 5 bases from V and 4 bases from J, the junction contained 11 bases not matched to a gene.

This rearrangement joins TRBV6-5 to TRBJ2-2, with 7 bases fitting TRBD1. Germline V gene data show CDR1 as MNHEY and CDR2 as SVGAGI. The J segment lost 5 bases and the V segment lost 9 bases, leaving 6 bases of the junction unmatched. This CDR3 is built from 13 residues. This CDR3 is CASQTGWTGELFF. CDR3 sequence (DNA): TGTGCCAGTCAGACAGGGTGGACCGGGGAGCTGTTTTTT.

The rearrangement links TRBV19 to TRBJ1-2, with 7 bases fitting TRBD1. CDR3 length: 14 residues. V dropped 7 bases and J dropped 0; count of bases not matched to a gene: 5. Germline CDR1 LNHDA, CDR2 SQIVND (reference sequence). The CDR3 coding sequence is TGTGCCAGTACCCCGACAGGGCCTAACTATGGCTACACCTTC. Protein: CASTPTGPNYGYTF.

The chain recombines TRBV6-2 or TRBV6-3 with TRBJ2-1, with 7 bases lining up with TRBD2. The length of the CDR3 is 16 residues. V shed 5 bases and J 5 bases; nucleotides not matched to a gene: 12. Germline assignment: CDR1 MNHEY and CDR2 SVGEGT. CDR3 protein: CASSTLAEPLDNEQFF. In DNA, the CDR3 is TGTGCCAGCAGTACGCTAGCGGAACCCCTTGACAATGAGCAGTTCTTC.

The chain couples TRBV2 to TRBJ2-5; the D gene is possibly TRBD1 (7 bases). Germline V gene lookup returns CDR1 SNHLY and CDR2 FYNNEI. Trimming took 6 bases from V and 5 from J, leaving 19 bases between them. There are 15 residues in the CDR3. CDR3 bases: TGTGCCAGCAGAAATACAGGGGTGGAGGGGGAGACCCAGTACTTC. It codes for CASRNTGVEGETQYF.